This T cell receptor (beta chain) was captured in a study of cytomegalovirus exposure and HLA in healthy donors. The study's findings and limits: Among CMV-associated TCR beta chains, most appeared HLA-restricted in a later analysis. Using the classifier, cytomegalovirus status was reportedly diagnosed with high specificity and sensitivity. Later analysis identified 16,000 or so TCR beta sequences associated with HLA alleles, using a false discovery rate threshold of 0.05. Analysis was performed later, and it showed HLA-associated TCR beta chains to be more clonally expanded than equally common others.

Both 60 Vbeta primers and 13 Jbeta primers went into the PCR. Profiled with immunoSEQ multiplex PCR; TCRdb holds only in-frame clones, not every one. The data hold fewer than 80,000 clones, with approximately 80% observed a single time. V was shortened by 5 bases and J by 2 bases, with 7 bases between the two germline ends. Germline values: CDR1 MNHEY, CDR2 SMNVEV (reference sequence). The CDR3 is 14 amino acids. As regards this clone: Its matching antigen is unknown.

The V gene is TRBV27, the J gene TRBJ1-6; possibly TRBD1 for D (6 bases). The sequenced sample was PBMCs. The origin of this receptor is a man younger than 30 in good health and CMV-seronegative. CDR3 in amino acids: CASSTGTYNSPLHF. The DNA for the CDR3 is TGTGCCAGCAGTACAGGGACCTATAATTCACCCCTCCACTTT.